This T cell receptor (beta chain) came from a study of T cell repertoires in cytomegalovirus infection. Across the study: Through public TCR beta signatures, both CMV infection and matching HLA type were indicated.

TCRdb reprocessed the reads via MiXCR and lists one record per CDR3 protein. The sample yields 350,000 to 400,000 distinct CDR3 sequences, roughly 36% seen once. The CDR3 has 13 residues. The germline V gene has CDR1 MNHEY and CDR2 SVGEGT. Trimming took off 5 bases at V and 4 bases at J, with 12 bases between the two ends. In this sample, this clonotype turned up a few times. Its cognate antigen is unknown. The sample consisted of cultured PBMCs, taken from culture after CMV antigen stimulation. The clonotype comes from a human donor in good health (CMV status not recorded). Some clones in this sample may be carry-over from other donors' samples. This sequence joins TRBV6-2 or TRBV6-3 and TRBJ2-7; D is uncertain. The CDR3 nucleotides are TGTGCCAGCAGTCGGCGGCCGACTTACGAGCAGTACTTC. This codes for CASSRRPTYEQYF.